This entry lists 8 T cell receptor beta chains sequenced from one sample in a study of CD8+ T cells in alopecia areata. The sequencing template was cDNA reverse transcribed from extracted RNA. Repertoires were generated with immunoSEQ multiplex PCR, while TCRdb's copy carries only in-frame clones and drops some. The table has hundreds of thousands of clones, about two thirds seen once. The material was CD4+ T cells sorted from blood, obtained at week 0. The receptors come from a human donor with alopecia areata.

The chain has TRBV5-6 and TRBJ2-3; 9 bases match TRBD2. The CDR3 totals 14 residues. V lost 1 base, J lost 6 bases, and 3 bases stayed unmatched. Per germline, CDR1 SGHDT and CDR2 YYEEEE. The CDR3 loop reads CASSLIAGADTQYF. In nucleotides, the CDR3 is TGTGCCAGCAGCTTGATAGCGGGGGCCGATACGCAGTATTTT.

The chain has TRBV29-1 and TRBJ1-2; D may be TRBD1 (5 bases). V was pared by 7 bases and J by 5 bases, with 11 bases between. The CDR3 extends over 11 amino acids. Germline CDR1 reads SQVTM; CDR2 reads ANQGSEA. CDR3 loop: CSGRGPYGYTF. The CDR3 DNA is TGCAGCGGCCGGGGACCTTATGGCTACACCTTC.

The chain recombines TRBV5-4 with TRBJ2-3; TRBD1 matches 8 bases. The trim removed 4 bases at V and 4 bases at J, leaving 2 bases unmatched. The CDR3 sequence is 13 residues long. The germline gives CDR1 SGHNT, CDR2 YYREEE (reference sequence). CDR3 protein: CASSPTGADTQYF. CDR3 in DNA: TGTGCCAGCAGCCCGACAGGGGCAGATACGCAGTATTTT.

The chain uses TRBV5-1 and TRBJ1-1; D remains unclear. Germline assignment: CDR1 SGHRS and CDR2 YFSETQ. The CDR3 has 13 residues. Trimming left V 0 bases short and J 7 bases short, with 10 bases between. The CDR3: CASSLGRLNEAFF. Here the CDR3 DNA reads TGCGCCAGCAGCTTGGGGCGGTTAAATGAAGCTTTCTTT. The whole variable domain, remainder taken from reference TRBV5-1 and TRBJ1-1, is KAGVTQTPRYLIKTRGQQVTLSCSPISGHRSVSWYQQTPGQGLQFLFEYFSETQRNKGNFPGRFSGRQFSNSRSEMNVSTLELGDSALYLCASSLGRLNEAFFGQGTRLTVV.

J is TRBJ2-3 and V is TRBV10-2, with D maybe TRBD2 (5 bases). The CDR3 spans 12 residues. Per the germline V gene, CDR1 is WSHSY and CDR2 is SAAADI. Trimming took 4 bases from V and 7 from J, leaving 9 bases between them. The CDR3 is CASSGGRNTQYF. The CDR3 DNA reads as TGCGCCAGCAGTGGAGGGCGAAATACGCAGTATTTT.

The chain joins TRBV14 to TRBJ2-7, with 8 bases lining up with TRBD2. Germline values: CDR1 SGHDN, CDR2 FVKESK. Germline trimming cut 4 bases from V and 5 bases from J; bases unmatched to any gene: 1. The CDR3 is 12 amino acids. The CDR3 nucleotides are TGTGCCAGCAGCCCCGGGGGGGACGAGCAGTACTTC. Its protein product is CASSPGGDEQYF.

V and J are TRBV29-1 and TRBJ1-1; D gene unclear. V lost 2 bases and J lost 1, with 11 bases in between. This CDR3 contains 14 residues. Germline V gene data show CDR1 as SQVTM and CDR2 as ANQGSEA. The CDR3 DNA reads TGCAGCGTTGAATCGGGGTGGGAGAACACTGAAGCTTTCTTT. Protein product: CSVESGWENTEAFF. Combining the CDR3 with reference TRBV29-1 and TRBJ1-1 gives the whole variable domain SAVISQKPSRDICQRGTSLTIQCQVDSQVTMMFWYRQQPGQSLTLIATANQGSEATYESGFVIDKFPISRPNLTFSTLTVSNMSPEDSSIYLCSVESGWENTEAFFGQGTRLTVV.

The rearrangement uses TRBV30 and TRBJ2-7, with D perhaps TRBD1 or TRBD2 (5 bases each). The CDR3 sequence is 13 residues long. Between the trimmed V and J ends, which lost 3 bases and 2 bases, there was a span of 11 bases. From germline, CDR1 is GTSNPN and CDR2 SVGIG (reference sequence). Written as DNA, the CDR3 is TGTGCCTGGAGCTCCGGGACCACCTACGAGCAGTACTTC. Protein product: CAWSSGTTYEQYF.